This T cell receptor beta chain derives from a study of blood T cell repertoires in COVID-19. Turning to the study itself: Material from acute and convalescent COVID-19 was sourced from the United States, Italy and Spain.

In the authors' workflow: Researchers report that nucleated cell counts were estimated from reference gene primer amplification. Using immunoSEQ multiplex PCR, the repertoire was profiled, and TCRdb retains in-frame clones only, with some absent. Clone size and V and J calls were adopted from that table, with D and trimming inferred from the DNA. The data show about 250,000 clones, with about 88% seen just once and about 2.1% held by the top ten. With 6 bases removed from V and 3 bases from J, the gap between germline ends came to 12 bases. This CDR3 region has 14 residues. Germline V gene lookup returns CDR1 KGHDR and CDR2 SFDVKD. This clone was detected a few times.

Specimen: peripheral blood. The receptor was isolated from a woman aged 40 to 50 who had recovered from COVID-19. V and J are TRBV24-1 and TRBJ2-3; TRBD1 might be the D (6 bases). CDR3 loop: CATSPARGTDTQYF. The DNA for the CDR3 is TGTGCCACCAGTCCGGCCAGGGGAACAGATACGCAGTATTTT.